This TCR beta chain was identified in a study of T cells after yellow fever vaccination. Study-wide context: SMART-Seq v4 Ultra Low Input prepared the low-cell-number fractions.

Conversion of TCR transcripts into cDNA relied on 5'RACE template switching, which added a universal primer site and UMIs. TCRdb independently ran MiXCR on the 5' RACE reads; one entry per CDR3 protein. The sample gives 250,000 to 300,000 distinct CDR3 sequences, 13% of which show up once; less than 0.55% is in the top ten. Germline loops: CDR1 MNHNS, CDR2 SASEGT. The V and J ends lost 9 bases and 0 bases respectively, with 15 bases between them. This CDR3 has 16 residues. The sample was CD4+ T cells sorted from PBMCs, taken 45 days after the yellow fever booster vaccination. V usage is TRBV6-1 and J usage is TRBJ2-6, with D perhaps being TRBD1 or TRBD2 (5 bases each). This receptor was obtained from a man aged 25-45 years who received the YFV17D yellow fever vaccine. For the CDR3, the DNA is TGTGCCAGTCGACTGGGGGTTGACTCTGGGGCCAACGTCCTGACTTTC. It yields the protein CASRLGVDSGANVLTF.